This note documents a single T cell receptor (beta chain) sequence. Its antigen remains unidentified. The junction differs from germline at one of its ends, possibly a read error. Read data end 3 residues before the CDR3 end; the end is taken from the germline J gene. Other DNA sequences within the sample encode an identical CDR3. The sample is drawn from a study of T cells in women clearing cervical HPV infection (dated by TCRdb to the late 2010s). In the study overall: Cases were approximately 25 women with histologically confirmed HPV16-related CIN3 or worse, including a couple of invasive cancers. Median age was about 35 years in cases versus 37 to 40 in controls, and baseline characteristics did not differ significantly. Cases and controls were matched on age within five years and on year of sample collection. For cases, the median interval between lesion detection and blood sampling was roughly 140 days, with an interquartile range of roughly 80 to 200 days. Quality controls consisted of five blinded duplicates per group, for a total of roughly 60 samples made up of approximately 50 participants and ten or so replicates. An exploratory proof-of-principle case-control study, nested within the Guanacaste HPV Natural History Study in Costa Rica, was conducted to compare TCR repertoires across cervical HPV16 outcomes. Blood from cases was drawn at the visit where the lesion was first identified, while blood from controls was drawn once the infection was no longer detected. The parent cohort enrolled roughly 9,600 women aged 18 or older in Guanacaste, Costa Rica, during about 1993 to 1994 and followed them for about 7 years. Controls were more than 20 women whose single incident HPV16 infection cleared within 12 months without precancer or cancer developing. Because only a few women had HLA typing data, the possibility that HLA type acted as a confounder could not be ruled out.

Spanning cysteine to phenylalanine, the CDR3 consists of 11 amino acids. The DNA has 24 bases, all within the CDR3, and is read from base 1. CDR1 and CDR2 were assigned from the germline V gene as SGHVS and FNYEAQ. The full study reports these points: The cross-sectional design could not show whether the associations came before the infection or were a result of it, and neither effector/memory subsets nor HPV-specific T cells were isolated. Random forest classifiers combining richness and V gene abundances distinguished cases from controls with an estimated AUC of just under 0.85. Because the number of T cells per sample was unknown, the richness differences could reflect varying T-cell content rather than repertoire biology. CIN3+ cases had significantly higher TCR repertoire richness than controls across sequencing depths, but evenness did not differ between the groups. TRBV6-7 relative abundance was lower in cases than in controls (approximately 0.1% versus 0.16%; Bonferroni P = 0.0008).

TCR beta CDR3 regions were amplified by multiplex PCR from an average of 1200 ng genomic DNA per sample using the immunoSEQ assay. To correct primer bias, the assay used a complete synthetic TCR repertoire to set an amplification baseline. The amplicons were sequenced using the Illumina platform. Processing in the source paper ran as follows. Sequence errors were corrected by clustering with frequency ratios and a modified nearest-neighbor algorithm, and the sequences were then analyzed in the immunoSEQ Analyzer using IMGT gene definitions. At each rarefaction depth, TCR richness and evenness were averaged over 20 rarefaction repeats, and samples with fewer sequences than the depth were excluded. V, D and J gene relative abundances were compared between groups with Wilcoxon rank sum tests, applying FDR correction. Blinded duplicates gave an intraclass correlation of around 96% for TCR richness and an average of about 74% across over 55 gene segments. TCRdb mirrors the immuneACCESS table, restricted to in-frame sequences. Some clones are absent from its copies; in checked studies, under half trace to an unresolved V gene, and the reason for the others is unknown. V, J and clone size derive from that table, while D and trimming were established from the DNA sequence. The record for this sample contains 45,000 to 50,000 clones. In total, the top ten clones hold 35% of the sample.

Every participant had a single incident cervical HPV16 infection, and women with prevalent HPV16 infections were excluded. Cervical HPV DNA was detected with MY09/MY11 PCR, and genotyping was done with dot-blot hybridization. Approximately 15 mL of heparinized blood was centrifuged, after which the buffy coat was aliquoted, frozen at -30 degrees C, and then stored at -80 degrees C. Genomic DNA was extracted from buffy coat specimens using QIAGEN kits. The chain uses TRBV7-6 and TRBJ1-3, with 7 bases aligning to TRBD1. The clonotype originates from a woman between 18 and 69 years old with a cervical HPV16 infection that either progressed to CIN3+ or cleared (not recorded which). Source material: blood buffy coat. The sequenced CDR3 bases are TGTGCCTCAGGGGGTGGAAACACA. This codes for CASGGGNT. In full, the CDR3 is CASGGGNTIYF. The reference TRBV7-6 and TRBJ1-3 proteins fill in what lies around the CDR3, so the full variable domain reads GAGVSQSPRYKVTKRGQDVALRCDPISGHVSLYWYRQALGQGPEFLTYFNYEAQQDKSGLPNDRFSAERPEGSISTLTIQRTEQRDSAMYRCASGGGNTIYFGEGSWLTVV.